Given below is one TCR beta chain in context. Antigen specificity is unknown. Primers for the PCR totalled 60 Vbeta and 13 Jbeta. TCRdb's table, derived via immunoSEQ multiplex PCR, lists solely in-frame clones and lacks some. Here the sample table reports under 95,000 clones. This sample is part of a study of cytomegalovirus exposure and HLA in healthy donors. Study-level points and caveats: The study listed roughly 150 cytomegalovirus-associated TCR beta chains. Later analysis placed DRB1 highest and HLA-C lowest in TCR association rates, which differed by HLA locus. Available immune exposure information was restricted to CMV serostatus only. Clonal expansion, a later analysis showed, was greater in HLA-associated TCR beta chains than in equally common others.

V dropped 4 bases and J dropped 2; count of bases not matched to a gene: 1. The CDR3 length is 13 residues. Germline V gene data show CDR1 as SGHTA and CDR2 as FQGNSA. Input material: PBMCs. The TCR was taken from a man aged 50-59 years in good health and CMV-seronegative. V is TRBV7-2 and J is TRBJ1-2, with TRBD1 identical over 7 bases. CDR3 residues: CASSSGQNYGYTF. CDR3 DNA: TGTGCCAGCAGCTCGGGACAGAACTATGGCTACACCTTC.